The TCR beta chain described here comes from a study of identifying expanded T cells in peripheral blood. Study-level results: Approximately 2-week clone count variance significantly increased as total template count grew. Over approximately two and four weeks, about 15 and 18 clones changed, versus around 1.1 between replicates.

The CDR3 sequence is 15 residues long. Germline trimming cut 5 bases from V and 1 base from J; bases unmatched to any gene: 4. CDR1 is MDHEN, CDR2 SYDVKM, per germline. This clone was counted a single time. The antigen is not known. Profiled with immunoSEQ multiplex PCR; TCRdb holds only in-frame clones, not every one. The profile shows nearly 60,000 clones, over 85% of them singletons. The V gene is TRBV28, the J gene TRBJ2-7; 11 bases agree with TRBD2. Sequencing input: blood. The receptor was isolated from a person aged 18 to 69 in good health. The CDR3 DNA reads TGTGCCAGCAGTAATTTAGCGGGAGGGTCCTACGAGCAGTACTTC. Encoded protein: CASSNLAGGSYEQYF.